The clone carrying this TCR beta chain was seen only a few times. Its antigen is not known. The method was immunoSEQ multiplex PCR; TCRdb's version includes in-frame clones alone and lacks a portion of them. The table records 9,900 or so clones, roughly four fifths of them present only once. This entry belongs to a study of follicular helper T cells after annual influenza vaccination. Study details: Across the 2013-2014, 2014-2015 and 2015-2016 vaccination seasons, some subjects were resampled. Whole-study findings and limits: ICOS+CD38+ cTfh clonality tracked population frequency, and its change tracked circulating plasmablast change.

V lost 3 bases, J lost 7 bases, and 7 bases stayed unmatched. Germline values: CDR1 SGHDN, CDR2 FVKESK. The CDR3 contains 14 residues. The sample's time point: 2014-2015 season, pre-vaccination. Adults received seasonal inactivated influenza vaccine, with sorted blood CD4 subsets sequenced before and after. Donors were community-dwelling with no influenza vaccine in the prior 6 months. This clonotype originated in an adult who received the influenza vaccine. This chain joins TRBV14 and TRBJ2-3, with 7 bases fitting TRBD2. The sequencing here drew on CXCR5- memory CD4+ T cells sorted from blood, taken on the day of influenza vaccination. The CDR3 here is CASSHGSGRYTQYF. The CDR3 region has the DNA TGTGCCAGCAGCCATGGTAGCGGGCGATATACGCAGTATTTT.